These T cell receptor beta chains were read from a single sample in a study of type 1 regulatory T cells. TCRdb redid the calling of the reads with MiXCR, one entry per CDR3 protein. This sample yields fewer than 75,000 distinct CDR3 sequences, of which about 48% are seen a single time; about 2% belongs to the top ten. These receptors lack a known antigen. Sample: cultured non-Tr1 T cells, either the whole culture or a sorted T cell fraction (not recorded which). Receptor source: a human donor in good health. CDR3s leave out the opening cysteine and the closing phenylalanine or tryptophan.

J gene,V gene,CDR3 protein
TRBJ2-2,TRBV5-4,ASSLKRGGTGELF
TRBJ2-5,TRBV7-7,ASGQRDTGGTQY
TRBJ2-1,TRBV19,ASSIELAGALGTYNEQF
TRBJ2-3,TRBV7-2,ASSKGSTDTQY
TRBJ2-6,TRBV12-3/TRBV12-4,ASSLRSTGANVLT
TRBJ2-5,TRBV6-5,ASRTAGGLQETQY
TRBJ1-2,TRBV20-1,SARTLGAINYGYT
TRBJ2-2,TRBV12-3/TRBV12-4,ASRPLGRRTGELF
TRBJ2-7,TRBV6-1,ASSTATGDPYEQY
TRBJ2-7,TRBV2,ASRRTSGGAVGYEQY
TRBJ1-2,TRBV5-1,ASSLGGVAYGYT
TRBJ2-6,TRBV2,ASSVKGSVGGANVLT
TRBJ2-1,TRBV7-2,ASSFRRNEQF
TRBJ2-5,TRBV20-1,SAPRTGGKETQY
TRBJ1-5,TRBV3-1,ASSQRTDNQPQH
TRBJ2-1,TRBV19,ASSIGRLLGNEQF
TRBJ1-1,TRBV18,ASSPPSGTGGLGAEAF
TRBJ1-4,TRBV28,ASTAEGAANEKLF
TRBJ2-3,TRBV5-1,ASSWMGQGGDTQY
TRBJ1-2,TRBV19,ASSFRQGGYT
TRBJ1-6,TRBV20-1,SARETLDRVCNSPLH
TRBJ1-2,TRBV19,ASSNARDRSGYT
TRBJ2-1,TRBV20-1,SARDSGLPYNEQF
TRBJ2-7,TRBV9,ASSRTGQYSYEQY
TRBJ2-1,TRBV7-9,ASTPRQVPLGEQF
TRBJ2-1,TRBV5-1,ASTLQGGSYNEQF
TRBJ1-6,TRBV5-1,ASSLDGDSPLH
TRBJ2-6,TRBV4-2,ASSLKGTGLFGANVLT
TRBJ1-6,TRBV7-8,ASSPREGDSPLH
TRBJ2-7,TRBV3-1,ASSPTPSGGPYEQY
TRBJ2-5,TRBV11-2,ASSTGQTLSETQY
TRBJ2-1,TRBV30,AWSTGSEQF
TRBJ1-6,TRBV6-4,ASSDSRDRIYSSPLH
TRBJ2-3,TRBV20-1,SASRTGSTDTQY
TRBJ2-5,TRBV10-3,AISVGTSGGTKETQY
TRBJ2-1,TRBV4-3,ASSQGQGPYNEQF
TRBJ1-1,TRBV6-2/TRBV6-3,ASSYQGTNTEAF
TRBJ2-6,TRBV6-1,ASSESGGVNVLT
TRBJ2-5,TRBV19,ASSPREEKVETQY
TRBJ2-1,TRBV6-2/TRBV6-3,ASSSLRLAGGSYEQF
TRBJ1-3,TRBV5-1,ASKTQTSGNTIY
TRBJ1-4,TRBV18,ASSPRLDTGGREKLF
TRBJ2-5,TRBV5-4,ASSIQGRGTQY
TRBJ2-7,TRBV20-1,SARDPRTGPYEQY
TRBJ2-3,TRBV4-1,ASSQELRGQGLADTQY
TRBJ2-3,TRBV7-2,ASSLVEVSTDTQY
TRBJ2-2,TRBV7-2,ASSQSGSGELF
TRBJ1-4,TRBV29-1,SVVGWGEKLF
TRBJ1-1,TRBV6-6,ASSPTGGKNTEAF